This TCR beta chain appears in the sequencing data of a study of blood T cell repertoires in COVID-19. Only one count was recorded for this clone. With 0 bases removed from V and 7 bases from J, the gap between germline ends came to 5 bases. CDR3 size: 13 residues. Germline V gene sequence: CDR1 SGHRS, CDR2 YFSETQ. Measured with immunoSEQ multiplex PCR; TCRdb has only the in-frame clones, and not every one. The table shows about 110,000 clones, with 86% occurring only once. Sequencing was carried out using peripheral blood. The sequence came from a man aged 35 to 55 with acute or convalescent COVID-19. The chain recombines TRBV5-1 with TRBJ1-6; D gene ambiguous. The CDR3 region has the DNA TGCGCCAGCAGCTTGGACAGCAATTCACCCCTCCACTTT. Its protein product is CASSLDSNSPLHF.